Sequencing of this T cell receptor beta chain was carried out in a study of early T cells in non-severe SARS-CoV-2 infection. Overall study context: Unpaired chains resulted from sequencing bulk RNA of unsorted whole blood. Findings of the study overall: In VDJdb matching, anti-spike CD8 responses were favored while private and CD4 specificities went missing.

V lost 1 base to trimming and J lost 3 bases; unmatched junction nucleotides: 3. CDR1 and CDR2 from the germline V gene are SEHNR and FQNEAQ (reference sequence). The CDR3 is 15 amino acids. This clonotype was found a few times. Its antigen is not identified. Unique molecular identifiers (one per individual cDNA molecule) were attached. TCRdb reanalysed the 5' RACE reads using MiXCR and keeps one entry per CDR3 protein. Seen here are 90,000 to 120,000 distinct CDR3 sequences, 12% observed once, and the top ten hold around 3%. This clonotype was obtained from an adult who was a healthcare worker with PCR-confirmed SARS-CoV-2 infection or an uninfected control (not recorded which). Sequencing was done on a sample of whole blood. The chain has TRBV7-9 and TRBJ1-3; 7 nucleotides match TRBD1. In DNA, the CDR3 is TGTGCCAGCAGCTTAGAACAGGGGTTTGGAAACACCATATATTTT. This encodes CASSLEQGFGNTIYF.